This T cell receptor (beta chain) originates from a study of tumor-infiltrating lymphocytes in localized non-small cell lung cancer. General study points: Immunotypes IM1 and IM2 had similar TCR-derived T-cell fractions.

The germline V gene encodes CDR1 SGHRS and CDR2 YFSETQ. The V gene end was trimmed by 3 bases and the J gene end by 7 bases; junction bases not matched to a gene: 3. This CDR3 region has 14 residues. Data came from immunoSEQ multiplex PCR; TCRdb stores just in-frame clones and leaves some out. The table includes about 11,000 clones, just over 85% detected once. Concerning this clone itself: What it recognizes is unknown.

The sequenced material came from uninvolved lung tissue not adjacent to the tumor. The gene calls are TRBV5-1 and TRBJ1-6; 8 bases match TRBD1. The TCR was taken from a human donor with non-small cell lung cancer. The CDR3 spells CASSSGGINSPLHF. In DNA form, the CDR3 reads TGCGCCAGCAGCTCAGGGGGCATCAATTCACCCCTCCACTTT. Supplemented by reference TRBV5-1 and TRBJ1-6, the full variable domain reads KAGVTQTPRYLIKTRGQQVTLSCSPISGHRSVSWYQQTPGQGLQFLFEYFSETQRNKGNFPGRFSGRQFSNSRSEMNVSTLELGDSALYLCASSSGGINSPLHFGNGTRLTVT.